This TCR beta chain was documented in a study of cytomegalovirus exposure and HLA in healthy donors. About the research overall: Findings of an earlier analysis included around 100 million unique TCR beta sequences from 200 million or so T cells.

Of note for this clone: Its antigen is still unknown. Germline is not matched at one junction end, which may reflect a read error. The same CDR3 arises from other DNA sequences in this sample as well.

Broader study findings: The likely origin of a cluster of highly shared sequence variants was a sequencing artifact.

Use of 60 Vbeta and 13 Jbeta primers characterized the PCR. Clones were sequenced by immunoSEQ multiplex PCR, and TCRdb holds only the in-frame ones, with some missing. The top ten hold 2.6% of the sample, which has about 200,000 clones, 70% seen once. The receptor was isolated from a man aged 40-49 years in good health and CMV-seropositive. Material for sequencing was PBMCs.

The CDR3 loop reads CASSEQGNQPQHF. The CDR3, as DNA: TGCGCCAGCAGTGAGCAGGGGAATCAACCCCAGCATTTT. The genes are TRBV10-2 and TRBJ1-5, with a possible D match to TRBD1 (6 bases). This CDR3 has 13 amino acids. Per the germline V gene, CDR1 is WSHSY and CDR2 is SAAADI.